The rows below give T cell receptor beta chains drawn from one sample of a study of identical twins. TCRdb re-analysed the 5' RACE reads in MiXCR, keeping a single row per CDR3 protein. The data hold 130,000 to 150,000 distinct CDR3 sequences, with under 4.5% observed a single time. The sequencing sample was made of memory T cells sorted from blood. The source is a man aged 18-30 years in good health. Both conserved end residues are part of each CDR3. Clone size is given for some rows only: seen once, a few or many times, or a class if the clone is expanded.

j_call | v_call | clone_size | cdr3_aa
TRBJ2-1 | TRBV29-1 | many | CSVVFQPNEQFF
TRBJ2-7 | TRBV27 | many | CASGGGSYEQYF
TRBJ2-5 | TRBV28 | many | CASSPPGGRQETQYF
TRBJ2-1 | TRBV6-1 | . | CASSLSGNIYNEQFF
TRBJ2-1 | TRBV20-1 | few | CSARGLAGGAEQFF
TRBJ2-2 | TRBV9 | many | CASSVEVAGVLGELFF
TRBJ1-5 | TRBV19 | many | CASSIVGNQPQHF
TRBJ2-2 | TRBV4-1 | many | CASSSLTSGTPTGELFF
TRBJ2-4 | TRBV6-2/TRBV6-3 | . | CASSAAGTAFGYIQYF
TRBJ2-3 | TRBV20-1 | few | CSASGDSYTDTQYF
TRBJ2-1 | TRBV5-6 | many | CASSSSEGAGTHNEQFF
TRBJ2-5 | TRBV6-2/TRBV6-3 | many | CASSYGTAVQETQYF
TRBJ1-5 | TRBV7-9 | many | CASSLVGDNQPQHF
TRBJ2-7 | TRBV19 | many | CASSIRATGNYEQYF
TRBJ2-7 | TRBV6-2/TRBV6-3 | few | CASSTTSGRGYEQYF
TRBJ1-1 | TRBV20-1 | many | CSAGRDTEAFF
TRBJ2-1 | TRBV19 | many | CASSMYNEQFF
TRBJ1-1 | TRBV27 | many | CASSLSRAGQVTEAFF
TRBJ1-1 | TRBV24-1 | many | CATSELGQSRGAFF
TRBJ1-3 | TRBV5-5 | many | CASSLGTYKLSSGNTIYF
TRBJ2-3 | TRBV27 | many | CASGRGGTADTQYF
TRBJ2-1 | TRBV5-5 | many | CASSLRQASYNEQFF
TRBJ1-3 | TRBV7-2 | few | CASSFGETGRYF
TRBJ2-3 | TRBV2 | many | CASSPMTLTSTDTQYF
TRBJ2-2 | TRBV7-6 | many | CASSFSGTLEGELFF
TRBJ2-5 | TRBV7-8 | many | CASSLKPRGETQYF
TRBJ2-7 | TRBV13 | many | CASSLTGVGGKGRSYEQYF
TRBJ1-3 | TRBV6-1 | many | CASRGGMEGSGNTIYF
TRBJ1-1 | TRBV5-6 | many | CASSSLQELNTEAFF
TRBJ2-5 | TRBV5-4 | few | CASSPEASGSVVTQYF
TRBJ2-3 | TRBV20-1 | many | CSARDLTSGTRDTQYF
TRBJ2-3 | TRBV9 | many | CASSPRFREWGTDTQYF
TRBJ2-7 | TRBV7-7 | many | CASSPGQGVPYEQYF
TRBJ2-1 | TRBV24-1 | . | CATSDYRGEQFF
TRBJ2-5 | TRBV3-1 | many | CASSPFPPKTGTAKETQYF
TRBJ1-1 | TRBV11-3 | . | CASSYRATEAFF
TRBJ1-5 | TRBV6-1 | many | CASNKGQGWGYSNQPQHF
TRBJ2-7 | TRBV27 | many | CASKGRASDLYEQYF
TRBJ2-1 | TRBV5-1 | many | CASIGSTGKGEQFF
TRBJ2-7 | TRBV7-9 | few | CASSLAGSPTNEQYF
TRBJ2-2 | TRBV6-1 | many | CASSRTANTGELFF
TRBJ2-4 | TRBV7-9 | many | CASSRTGTKNIQYF
TRBJ2-7 | TRBV7-2 | many | CASSLRGRTKGSYEQYF
TRBJ1-5 | TRBV7-2 | many | CASSLVRGGQPQHF
TRBJ2-3 | TRBV7-2 | many | CASSPQGGGLTDTQYF
TRBJ2-1 | TRBV24-1 | many | CATSDLAGGNNEQFF
TRBJ2-3 | TRBV6-2/TRBV6-3 | many | CASSYSEGSHTQYF
TRBJ1-1 | TRBV6-5 | many | CASSYRQSWPEAFF
TRBJ1-3 | TRBV6-1 | many | CASSQDRVEGNTIYF
TRBJ2-2 | TRBV25-1 | few | CASSRRGTKNTGELFF
TRBJ2-1 | TRBV28 | many | CASSSRDRKYNEQFF
TRBJ2-2 | TRBV15 | many | CATSSRGTGELFF
TRBJ2-3 | TRBV13 | many | CASSLSSGRVLTDTQYF